This TCR beta chain was sequenced during a study of identical twins. Study results and caveats: Zero-insertion analyses were open to partial confounding by invariant MAIT and iNKT cells.

MiXCR was run by TCRdb on the 5' RACE reads, yielding one entry per CDR3 protein. The table records fewer than 800,000 distinct CDR3 sequences, about 7% of them present only once. The CDR3 spans 16 residues. With 2 bases clipped from V and 4 bases from J, the junction kept 6 bases outside the gene matches. CDR1 is MNHEY, CDR2 SVGAGI, per germline. This clonotype was detected many times. Its matching antigen is unknown. These data also featured in a second study, about yellow fever vaccine responses in identical twins.

Sequenced material: PBMCs. The chain couples TRBV6-5 to TRBJ2-3; 10 positions match TRBD2. The receptor was derived from a woman in her late teens or twenties in good health. In DNA, the CDR3 is TGTGCCAGCAGTTACCTGAGCGGGGGGGCCCCAGATACGCAGTATTTT. The encoded protein is CASSYLSGGAPDTQYF.